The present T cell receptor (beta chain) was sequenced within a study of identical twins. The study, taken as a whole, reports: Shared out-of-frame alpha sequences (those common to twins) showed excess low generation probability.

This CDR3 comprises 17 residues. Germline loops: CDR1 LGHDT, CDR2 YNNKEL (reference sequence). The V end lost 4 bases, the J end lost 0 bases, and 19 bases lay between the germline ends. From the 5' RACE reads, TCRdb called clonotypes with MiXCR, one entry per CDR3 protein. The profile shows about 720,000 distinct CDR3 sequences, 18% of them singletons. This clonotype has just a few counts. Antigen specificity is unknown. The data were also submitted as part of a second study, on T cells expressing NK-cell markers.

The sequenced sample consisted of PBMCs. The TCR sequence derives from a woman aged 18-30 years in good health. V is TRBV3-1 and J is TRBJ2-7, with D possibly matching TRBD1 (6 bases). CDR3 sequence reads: CASSPFFPGHRSYEQYF. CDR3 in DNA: TGTGCCAGCAGCCCCTTTTTCCCGGGACACCGCTCCTACGAGCAGTACTTC.